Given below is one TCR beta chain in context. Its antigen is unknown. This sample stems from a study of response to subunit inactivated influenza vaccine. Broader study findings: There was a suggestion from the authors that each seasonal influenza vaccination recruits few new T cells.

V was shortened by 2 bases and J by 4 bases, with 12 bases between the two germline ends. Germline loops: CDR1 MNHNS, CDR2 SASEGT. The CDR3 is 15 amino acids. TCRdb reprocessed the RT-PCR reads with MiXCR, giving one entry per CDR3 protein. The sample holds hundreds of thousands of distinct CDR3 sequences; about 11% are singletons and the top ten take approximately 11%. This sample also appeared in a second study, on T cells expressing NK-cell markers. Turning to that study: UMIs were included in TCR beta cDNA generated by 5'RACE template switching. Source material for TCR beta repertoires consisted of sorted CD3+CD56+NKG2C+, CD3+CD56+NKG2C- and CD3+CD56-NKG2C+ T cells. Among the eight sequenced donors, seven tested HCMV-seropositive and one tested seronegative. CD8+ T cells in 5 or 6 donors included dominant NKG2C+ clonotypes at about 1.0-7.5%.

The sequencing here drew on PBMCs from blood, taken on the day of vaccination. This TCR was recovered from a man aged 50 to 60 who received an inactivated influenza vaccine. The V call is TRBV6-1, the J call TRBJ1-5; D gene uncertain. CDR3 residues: CASSENPGSNQPQHF. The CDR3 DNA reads TGTGCCAGCAGTGAAAATCCAGGTTCTAATCAGCCCCAGCATTTT.